This TCR beta chain stems from a study of OX40 agonist ivuxolimab in advanced cancers. At the level of the whole study: The costimulatory receptor OX40 (CD134) was targeted by ivuxolimab, a fully human IgG2 agonistic monoclonal antibody. Patients were allowed to have had prior anti-PD-1, anti-PD-L1 or anti-CTLA-4 therapy, and 30% to 40% of the dose-escalation patients had previously received checkpoint inhibitors. Partial responses occurred in three dose-escalation patients: two with cutaneous melanoma and one with hepatocellular carcinoma. The paper reports the monotherapy dose-escalation portion (N = 52 patients) of the phase I ivuxolimab trial. Peripheral TCRbeta sequencing aimed to test whether ivuxolimab altered TCR sequence diversity and caused clonal T-cell expansion. Intravenous ivuxolimab was administered to patients every 2 weeks at six dose levels: 0.01, 0.1, 0.3, 1.5, 3 and 10 mg/kg. Of the approximately 50 patients in dose escalation, about 20 had hepatocellular carcinoma, some 15 had melanoma, 9 had renal cell carcinoma and 9 had head and neck cancer. In the dose-escalation cohort, 75% to 90% of patients were male, and the mean age was roughly 60 years with a range of roughly 20 to 79. What the authors observed across the whole study: Low levels of normalized T-cell clonal expansion were also seen in some patients who did not respond. After ivuxolimab, more expanded clones were found on average in CD8+ T cells than in CD4+ T cells. In partial responders in the 0.1-3.0 mg/kg groups, normalized peripheral clonal expansion was found to be among the lowest, especially among CD8+ T cells. Which antigens the clonally expanded peripheral T cells were specific for was not determined. Clonal expansion of both CD4+ and CD8+ blood T cells was observed from baseline to week 6 at doses 0.1 to 3.0 mg/kg.

Patients with a history of autoimmune disease or receiving systemic immunosuppression were excluded from the trial. In every dose cohort, peripheral blood was drawn for TCR sequencing at baseline, cycle 4 day 1, and cycle 7 day 1. The samples were taken from a phase I, first-in-human, multicenter, open-label dose-escalation trial of ivuxolimab. Adults with locally advanced or metastatic melanoma, renal cell, hepatocellular, or head and neck squamous cell carcinoma were enrolled in the trial. Before TCR sequencing, CD4+ and CD8+ T cells were separately sorted from peripheral blood. Note on this clone: Its antigen specificity is not known. No qualities accompany the bases; no much larger clone lies one base away.

Genomic DNA was extracted from sorted cells for sequencing of the TCRbeta CDR3 region. The immunoSEQ Assay was used for sequencing of TCRbeta CDR3 regions. TCRdb carries this immuneACCESS record with in-frame sequences only. Its versions omit some clonotypes, under half of them owing to an unresolved V gene in the studies checked, with the rest unexplained. For this sample there are 65,000 to 80,000 clones; roughly nine tenths appear just once. Together, the top ten hold roughly 13% of the sample. The CDR1 and CDR2 encoded by the germline V gene are ENHRY and SYGVKD. Its CDR3 holds 15 amino acids, cysteine through phenylalanine. Only CDR3 DNA is held: 45 bases, read in frame from base 1. V is trimmed back by 2 bases and J by 6 bases, and the junction contains 8 bases that no gene match accounts for.

The rearrangement combines TRBV10-3 with TRBJ1-1; 8 of the junction bases match TRBD1. This sample comprised CD4+ or CD8+ T cells sorted from blood, obtained in a trial of the OX40 agonist ivuxolimab. The sequence was collected from an adult with an advanced solid tumor such as melanoma, head and neck, liver or kidney cancer. The nucleotide sequence reads TGTGCCATCAGTGAGCCCAGGACAGGGAAGGCTGAAGCTTTCTTT. The resulting protein is CAISEPRTGKAEAFF.